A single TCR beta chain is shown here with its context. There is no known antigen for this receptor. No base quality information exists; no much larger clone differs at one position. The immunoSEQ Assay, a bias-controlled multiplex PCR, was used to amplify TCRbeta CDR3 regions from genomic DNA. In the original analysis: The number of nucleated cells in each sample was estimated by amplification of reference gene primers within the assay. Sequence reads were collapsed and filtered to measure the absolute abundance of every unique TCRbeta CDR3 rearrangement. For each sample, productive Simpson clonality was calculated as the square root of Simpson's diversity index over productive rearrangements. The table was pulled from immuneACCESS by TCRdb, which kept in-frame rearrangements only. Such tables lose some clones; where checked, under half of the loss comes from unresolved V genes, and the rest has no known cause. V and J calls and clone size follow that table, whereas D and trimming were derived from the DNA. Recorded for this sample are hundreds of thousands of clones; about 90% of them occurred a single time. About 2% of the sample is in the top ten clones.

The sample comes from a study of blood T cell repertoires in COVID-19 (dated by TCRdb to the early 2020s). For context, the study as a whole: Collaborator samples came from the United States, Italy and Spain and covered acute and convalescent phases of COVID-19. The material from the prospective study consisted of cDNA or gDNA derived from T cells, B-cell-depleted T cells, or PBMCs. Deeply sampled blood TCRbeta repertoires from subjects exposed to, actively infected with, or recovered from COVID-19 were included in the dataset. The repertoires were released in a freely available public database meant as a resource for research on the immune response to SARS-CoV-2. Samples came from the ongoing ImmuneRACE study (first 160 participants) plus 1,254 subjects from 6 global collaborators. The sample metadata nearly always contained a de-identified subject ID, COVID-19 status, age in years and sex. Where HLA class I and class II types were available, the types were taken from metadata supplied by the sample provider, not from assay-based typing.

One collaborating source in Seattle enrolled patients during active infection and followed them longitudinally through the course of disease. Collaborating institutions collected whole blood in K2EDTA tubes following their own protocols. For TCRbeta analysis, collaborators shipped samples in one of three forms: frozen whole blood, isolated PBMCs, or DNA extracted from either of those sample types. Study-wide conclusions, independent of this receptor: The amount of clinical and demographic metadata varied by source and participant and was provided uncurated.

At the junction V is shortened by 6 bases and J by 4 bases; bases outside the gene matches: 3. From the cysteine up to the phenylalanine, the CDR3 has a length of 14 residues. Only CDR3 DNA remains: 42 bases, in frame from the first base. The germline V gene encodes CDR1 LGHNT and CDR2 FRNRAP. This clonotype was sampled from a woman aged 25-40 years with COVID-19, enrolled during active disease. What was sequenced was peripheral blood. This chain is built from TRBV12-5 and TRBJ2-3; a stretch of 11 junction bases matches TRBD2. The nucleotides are TGTGCTAGTGGCCCGGGACTAGCGGCAGATACGCAGTATTTT. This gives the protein CASGPGLAADTQYF.